This T cell receptor (beta chain) appears in the sequencing data of a study of tissue T cells after allogeneic stem cell transplantation (dated by TCRdb to 2022 to 2024). About the investigation overall: The study profiled TCR beta repertoires across many tissues from research autopsies of patients with and without GVHD, plus mouse models of GVHD. The human part of the study was a prospective observational study with no blinding and no randomization.

CDR1 and CDR2, looked up from the germline V gene (reference sequence), are LGHNA and YNLKQL. The CDR3, cysteine through phenylalanine, is 15 amino acids long. The CDR3 was read in part: 42 bases, with the frame set at base 1. The junction carries 11 bases between V and J, which are trimmed by 4 bases and 0 bases respectively. In light of the paper, this sample's time point label describes: mouse harvest day 7 after allogeneic transplant. Mouse grafts consisting of 10^7 T-cell-depleted bone marrow cells combined with 10^6 splenic CD5+ T cells were administered by tail vein injection. Mouse GVHD was modeled in a major MHC-mismatch B6 (H2b) into BALB/c (H2d) model, with tissues profiled at day 7 or 14. On day 7 or 14 post-transplant, mouse tissues and retro-orbital blood were harvested with separate sterile tools for each animal, and livers were flushed before harvest. Before genomic DNA isolation with the DNeasy Blood & Tissue Kit, mouse tissues were minced with razor blades in buffered saline.

Libraries were made using the immunoSEQ multiplex PCR assay. Adaptive Biotechnologies performed TCRbeta CDR3 sequencing at survey depth and reported CDR3 sequences, V/J genes, productive frequency, and template counts. Amplification of TCR beta CDR3 regions was performed from genomic DNA rather than from RNA. In the source study's methods: Jensen-Shannon divergence was used to quantify pairwise repertoire overlap between tissues, with a value of 1 meaning complete divergence and a value of 0 meaning identical repertoires. Based on pairwise JSD values, tissues were grouped by single-linkage agglomerative hierarchical clustering, and the results were shown as dendrograms. GLIPH2 was run on all patient samples with simulation_depth 1000, kmer_min_depth 3, cdr3_length_cutoff 8, keeping groups with more than two unique CDR3s. In a standardized tissue-overlap score, Jaccard GLIPH-group overlap across patients was extrapolated to a standard repertoire size of 1000 clones. Linear mixed-effect models, with tissue included as a fixed effect and individual included as a random effect, were used to assess associations of diversity with clinical or experimental variables. TCRdb holds this immuneACCESS table with in-frame rearrangements only. Some clones are missing; in checked studies, unresolved V genes explain under half, and the rest has no known cause. V and J calls and clone size are as listed in that table; D and trimming were resolved from the DNA. Present in this sample are over 7,000 clones, approximately 50% of which were seen just once. The leading ten clones occupy 7.4% of the sample.

On the study overall, not on this receptor specifically: Which tissue TCRs were alloreactive or antigen-specific was not determined in the study, and some clones might have been persisting host cells. Within patients, how anatomically similar tissues were was a major factor shaping TCR repertoire composition, regardless of disease or transplant status. The patient cohort was small and varied clinically, and sampling depth was recognized as a limitation. Few T cell clones were found to be shared across patients, but shared repertoire signatures across patients were revealed in a tissue-specific fashion by motif-based clustering. In both patients and mice, T cells from blood and spleen picked up only a limited part of the TCR repertoire that was detected in tissues.

Concerning this clone: There is no known antigen for this receptor. The gene nomenclature and germline references here are murine. The CDR3 end falls 1 residue outside the read, so it is completed with the germline J gene.

Sequenced: gut tissue. The TCR comes from a female BALB/c mouse given C57BL/6 T cells with graft-versus-host disease after an allogeneic hematopoietic cell transplant. The chain was built from TRBV5 and TRBJ2-3; TRBD1 is perhaps the D gene, given 6 matching bases. The CDR3 in this case is CASSPDRLSAETLYF. The CDR3 bases that were read are TGTGCCAGCAGCCCCGACAGGCTTAGTGCAGAAACGCTGTAT.